This section outlines one TCR beta chain sequence together with its context. Donors had no recently reported acute infections or vaccinations and were HIV-negative. Some clones are missing from TCRdb's copy, which holds only in-frame ones; the method was immunoSEQ multiplex PCR. The sample has more than 2,000,000 clones; approximately 95% are singletons. The source of the sample is a study of shared clonotypes between healthy human individuals. V was clipped by 3 bases and J by 2 bases; unmatched bases: 10. This CDR3 contains 16 residues. Germline values: CDR1 LNHNV, CDR2 YYDKDF (reference sequence). This receptor was identified in a man younger than 30 in good health. Some clones in this sample may be carry-over from other donors' samples. The chain employs TRBV15 and TRBJ2-7, with 7 bases identical to TRBD1. The sequencing sample was made of naive CD4+ T cells from PBMCs. Subset given: CD45RA+ positively selected. CDR3 coding DNA: TGTGCCACCAGCAGCTTGGGACAGCTATCCGCCTACGAGCAGTACTTC. It translates to CATSSLGQLSAYEQYF.